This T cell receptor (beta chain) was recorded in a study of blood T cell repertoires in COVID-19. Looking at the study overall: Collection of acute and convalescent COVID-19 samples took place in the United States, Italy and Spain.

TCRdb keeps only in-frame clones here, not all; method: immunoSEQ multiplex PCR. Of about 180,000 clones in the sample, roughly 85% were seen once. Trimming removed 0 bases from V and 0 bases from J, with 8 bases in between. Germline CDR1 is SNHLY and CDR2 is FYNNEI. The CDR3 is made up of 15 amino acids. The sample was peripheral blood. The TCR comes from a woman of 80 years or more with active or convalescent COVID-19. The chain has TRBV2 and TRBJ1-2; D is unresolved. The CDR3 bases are TGTGCCAGCAGTGAAGCCCCGTCAGCTAACTATGGCTACACCTTC. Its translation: CASSEAPSANYGYTF. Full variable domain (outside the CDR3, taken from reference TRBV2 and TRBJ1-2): EPEVTQTPSHQVTQMGQEVILRCVPISNHLYFYWYRQILGQKVEFLVSFYNNEISEKSEIFDDQFSVERPDGSNFTLKIRSTKLEDSAMYFCASSEAPSANYGYTFGSGTRLTVV.